This T cell receptor (beta chain) stems from a study of identifying expanded T cells in peripheral blood. Here immunoSEQ multiplex PCR was the method, and the copy in TCRdb shows in-frame clones only, minus some. This table has 55,000 to 80,000 clones, around 86% appearing once. This CDR3 is built from 13 residues. The V end was cut by 2 bases, the J end by 9 bases, with 8 bases between. Germline values: CDR1 LGHNA, CDR2 YSLEER. This clone was observed a few times. Its specificity is unknown. During the collection period, no donor immune events like infections were recorded. General study findings and limits: Clone count variance between roughly two-week samples rose with total template count. Approximately 1.2 clones differed between technical replicates, versus around 15 and 19 over time.

This TCR was sampled from a person between 18 and 70 years old in good health. This rearrangement joins TRBV4-3 to TRBJ1-6; the D is unclear. Sequenced input: blood. CDR3 DNA sequence: TGCGCCAGCAGCCAAACGAAGGGTTCACCCCTCCACTTT. It specifies CASSQTKGSPLHF.